The sequence of this T cell receptor (beta chain) was determined in a study of T cell clonality in common variable immunodeficiency. Findings of the study overall: Fewer deletions and N-nucleotide insertions were reportedly seen in common variable immunodeficiency TCR beta sequences. CVID subjects showed higher TCRbeta clonality than healthy controls.

The CDR3 loop spans 14 amino acids. Germline CDR1 is SGHVS and CDR2 is FNYEAQ. As to this clone: Its antigen is not identified. The read gets to within 3 residues of the CDR3 end, and the germline J gene fills in the rest.

The method was immunoSEQ multiplex PCR; TCRdb's version includes in-frame clones alone and lacks a portion of them. The sample presents some 50,000 clones, none singletons. The chain joins TRBV7-6 to TRBJ2-2, with TRBD1 as a possible D gene (5 bases). The sequencing input was peripheral blood mononuclear cells. This TCR was sampled from a person aged 18 to 69 in good health. The DNA read from the CDR3 is TGTGCCAGCAGCTCCGACAGTTTTGATTCACCG. It translates to CASSSDSFDSP. The entire CDR3 is CASSSDSFDSPLFF.